The 23 T cell receptor beta chains below come from one sample, sequenced in a study of Graves' ophthalmopathy and Graves' hyperthyroidism. From RNA, the CDR3 regions of TCR beta chains were amplified and sequenced. The first-round RT-PCR employed HTBI primers together with the Qiagen OneStep RT-PCR kit. A multiplex PCR was then performed as the second round. Each CDR3 protein gets one entry after TCRdb re-called the multiplex PCR reads with MiXCR. The data contain about 480,000 distinct CDR3 sequences, approximately 15% of them singletons. Source material: blood. The receptors were gathered from a woman in her 30s with Graves' ophthalmopathy.

The V gene is TRBV3-1, the J gene TRBJ1-2; D ambiguous. The germline V and J ends were trimmed by 0 bases and 8 bases, with 10 bases remaining between them. CDR1 is LGHDT, CDR2 YNNKEL, per germline (reference sequence). The CDR3 totals 13 residues. In DNA form, the CDR3 reads TGTGCCAGCAGCCAAGATCACGGGTGGGGCTACACCTTC. Its translation is CASSQDHGWGYTF.

The V gene is TRBV19, the J gene TRBJ2-5; D is ambiguous. In germline, CDR1 is LNHDA, CDR2 SQIVND (reference sequence). Trimming pared 6 bases from V and 7 bases from J, leaving 9 bases between. The CDR3 is 11 amino acids. The CDR3 nucleotides are TGTGCCAGTAGGGTAGGAGCGACCCAGTACTTC. It encodes CASRVGATQYF.

The V and J genes are TRBV6-1 and TRBJ1-6; D is undetermined. Deletions cut 6 bases from V and 1 base from J, with 7 bases between. Germline V lookup: CDR1 MNHNS, CDR2 SASEGT. The CDR3 spans 14 residues. This chain's CDR3 is CASSGVSYNSPLHF. The CDR3 coding sequence is TGTGCCAGCAGCGGGGTGTCCTATAATTCACCCCTCCACTTT.

The rearrangement uses TRBV25-1 and TRBJ2-5; D is undetermined. Germline assignment: CDR1 MGHDK and CDR2 SYGVNS. With 3 bases removed from V and 5 bases from J, the gap between germline ends came to 10 bases. The CDR3 is 13 amino acids. As DNA, the CDR3 is TGTGCCAGCAGTGATTCGAAGGAGGAGACCCAGTACTTC. It is translated as CASSDSKEETQYF.

This clonotype was seen ten or more times. This rearrangement joins TRBV27 to TRBJ2-7; D assignment may be TRBD1 or TRBD2 (5 bases each). The ends were cut back, 8 bases at V and 5 bases at J, with 19 bases in the middle. Germline loops: CDR1 MNHEY, CDR2 SMNVEV (reference sequence). CDR3 size: 14 residues. The CDR3 here is CASGPSGTPHEQYF. DNA of the CDR3: TGTGCCAGCGGGCCGTCTGGGACGCCCCACGAGCAGTACTTC.

In this sample, this clonotype turned up a few times. This chain joins TRBV2 and TRBJ2-7, with TRBD1 matching over 9 bases. Germline CDR1 is SNHLY and CDR2 is FYNNEI. The V segment lost 6 bases and the J segment 6 bases; nucleotides outside the gene matches: 9. The CDR3 loop spans 14 amino acids. CDR3 sequence reads: CASRAGTGNGEQYF. CDR3 nucleotides: TGTGCCAGCAGAGCCGGGACAGGGAATGGCGAGCAGTACTTC.

This clonotype has ten or more counts. A much more abundant neighbour one base away suggests this may be a read error. The chain employs TRBV28 and TRBJ2-7; 7 positions agree with TRBD1. CDR1 is MDHEN and CDR2 is SYDVKM in the germline V gene. There are 14 residues in the CDR3. The V segment lost 5 bases and the J segment 6 bases; nucleotides outside the gene matches: 10. The CDR3 sequence: CASSIPYRGREQYF. In nucleotides, the CDR3 is TGTGCCAGCAGTATCCCCTACAGGGGCCGCGAGCAGTACTTC.

This clonotype was observed at least ten times. The J gene is TRBJ1-5, the V gene TRBV2, with TRBD1 as a possible D gene (6 bases). The ends were cut back, 3 bases at V and 9 bases at J, with 12 bases in the middle. The CDR3 is 13 amino acids. Germline V gene sequence: CDR1 SNHLY, CDR2 FYNNEI. The chain's CDR3 is CASSEAQGRPQHF. The CDR3 bases are TGTGCCAGCAGTGAGGCACAGGGAAGGCCCCAGCATTTT.

There are a few counts of this clonotype. V gene TRBV6-2 or TRBV6-3 combines with J gene TRBJ2-2; 8 nucleotides match TRBD2. Trimming cost V 5 bases and J 5 bases; bases outside gene matches: 13. The CDR3 runs 17 residues. Germline CDR1 MNHEY, CDR2 SVGEGT. CDR3 loop: CASSPRPGGGKTGELFF. As DNA, the CDR3 is TGTGCCAGCAGTCCTCGCCCGGGCGGGGGGAAAACCGGGGAGCTGTTTTTT.

The table lists this clonotype with many counts. This chain joins TRBV6-4 and TRBJ2-7, with 9 bases matching TRBD2. The CDR3 length is 15 residues. The V and J ends lost 3 bases and 4 bases, in that order; junction bases with no gene match: 7. The germline V gene encodes CDR1 MRHNA and CDR2 SNTAGT. The CDR3: CASSERASGTYEQYF. CDR3 DNA sequence: TGTGCCAGCAGTGAAAGGGCTAGCGGGACTTACGAGCAGTACTTC.

J is TRBJ1-2 and V is TRBV27; possible D gene TRBD1, 5 bases. Germline CDR1 MNHEY, CDR2 SMNVEV (reference sequence). Trimming cost V 7 bases and J 4 bases, with 10 bases left between them. This CDR3 comprises 12 residues. The CDR3 spells CASMGLSYGYTF. The CDR3 nucleotides are TGTGCCAGCATGGGACTCAGCTATGGCTACACCTTC.

This clonotype has a count of ten or more. The CDR3 loop reads CASSLEENTEAFF. The CDR3 nucleotides read TGTGCCAGCAGCTTAGAGGAGAACACTGAAGCTTTCTTT. V usage is TRBV7-6 and J usage is TRBJ1-1; no definite D call. Germline CDR1 reads SGHVS; CDR2 reads FNYEAQ. The CDR3 covers 13 residues. V dropped 1 base and J dropped 1 base, with 4 bases sitting between them. Using reference TRBV7-6 and TRBJ1-1 for the parts outside the CDR3, the full variable domain is GAGVSQSPRYKVTKRGQDVALRCDPISGHVSLYWYRQALGQGPEFLTYFNYEAQQDKSGLPNDRFSAERPEGSISTLTIQRTEQRDSAMYRCASSLEENTEAFFGQGTRLTVV.

This clonotype has ten or more counts. The genes are TRBV5-1 and TRBJ1-3, with D unclear. CDR1 and CDR2 from the germline V gene are SGHRS and YFSETQ. The CDR3 is 16 residues long. V lost 0 bases and J lost 1, with 11 bases in between. CDR3 residues: CASSLGVMTSGNTIYF. Written as DNA, the CDR3 is TGCGCCAGCAGCTTGGGGGTGATGACTTCTGGAAACACCATATATTTT.

In its sample, this clonotype was seen a few times. The V and J genes are TRBV18 and TRBJ2-7, with 9 bases lining up with TRBD2. The CDR3 has 15 residues. Germline assignment: CDR1 KGHSH and CDR2 LQKENI. V lost 1 base and J lost 3; bases outside the gene matches: 4. CDR3 DNA sequence: TGTGCCAGCTCACCACTAGCGGGAGAATTCTACGAGCAGTACTTC. Translating gives CASSPLAGEFYEQYF. The full variable domain, its missing parts supplied by reference TRBV18 and TRBJ2-7, is NAGVMQNPRHLVRRRGQEARLRCSPMKGHSHVYWYRQLPEEGLKFMVYLQKENIIDESGMPKERFSAEFPKEGPSILRIQQVVRGDSAAYFCASSPLAGEFYEQYFGPGTRLTVT.

Many counts were recorded for this clonotype. The chain is built from TRBV6-5 and TRBJ1-1; D perhaps matches TRBD1 (5 bases). The CDR3 spans 14 residues. Trimming left V 2 bases short and J 1 base short, with 8 bases between. Germline values: CDR1 MNHEY, CDR2 SVGAGI. This CDR3 reads CASSYPGRNTEAFF. In DNA, the CDR3 is TGTGCCAGCAGTTACCCAGGGAGGAACACTGAAGCTTTCTTT.

Only a few counts were recorded for this clonotype. This rearrangement joins TRBV18 to TRBJ2-7, with 13 bases matching TRBD2. Germline V gives CDR1 KGHSH, CDR2 LQKENI. The V segment lost 3 bases and the J segment 4 bases; nucleotides outside the gene matches: 3. The CDR3 is made up of 15 amino acids. Here the CDR3 reads CASSPSGLAGYEQYF. The CDR3 nucleotides are TGTGCCAGCTCACCCTCGGGACTAGCGGGATACGAGCAGTACTTC.

The rearrangement links TRBV5-6 to TRBJ2-7; D is possibly TRBD2 (5 bases). The CDR3 length is 15 residues. Germline V gives CDR1 SGHDT, CDR2 YYEEEE. The V end was cut by 4 bases, the J end by 4 bases, with 18 bases between. The CDR3 DNA reads TGTGCCAGCAGCCAACTAACGGGGAATGGGTACGAGCAGTACTTC. Its translation is CASSQLTGNGYEQYF. The whole variable domain, remainder taken from reference TRBV5-6 and TRBJ2-7, is DAGVTQSPTHLIKTRGQQVTLRCSPKSGHDTVSWYQQALGQGPQFIFQYYEEEERQRGNFPDRFSGHQFPNYSSELNVNALLLGDSALYLCASSQLTGNGYEQYFGPGTRLTVT.

This clonotype was recorded many times. V usage is TRBV13 and J usage is TRBJ2-7; 11 bases match TRBD2. Germline V lookup: CDR1 PRHDT, CDR2 FYEKMQ (reference sequence). The CDR3 covers 15 residues. J was trimmed by 2 bases and V by 5 bases; bases with no gene match: 5. The CDR3 protein is CASSEGLAVTYEQYF. The CDR3 region has the DNA TGTGCCAGCAGCGAGGGACTAGCGGTGACCTACGAGCAGTACTTC.

This clonotype was observed at least ten times. The chain has TRBV6-5 and TRBJ1-2; D not resolved. Per germline, CDR1 MNHEY and CDR2 SVGAGI. The V end lost 0 bases, the J end lost 8 bases, and 16 bases lay between the germline ends. CDR3 size: 15 residues. CDR3 DNA sequence: TGTGCCAGCAGTTACTCGTCGGGTGATGCTTCGGGCTACACCTTC. Residues: CASSYSSGDASGYTF.

V is TRBV27 and J is TRBJ1-2; D is unresolved. This CDR3 has 16 residues. The V and J ends lost 1 base and 1 base respectively, with 13 bases between them. Germline V lookup: CDR1 MNHEY, CDR2 SMNVEV (reference sequence). The CDR3 nucleotides read TGTGCCAGCAGTTTATTGACACCCTGGGGTAACTATGGCTACACCTTC. It encodes CASSLLTPWGNYGYTF.

Many counts were recorded for this clonotype. The CDR3 DNA reads as TGCGCCAGCAGCCAGAAGGGGCGAGGCCTCAATGGCTACACCTTC. Amino acids: CASSQKGRGLNGYTF. The chain has TRBV4-1 and TRBJ1-2, with D tentatively TRBD1 (5 bases). The CDR3 covers 15 residues. In germline, CDR1 is MGHRA, CDR2 YSYEKL. Trimming took 3 bases from V and 6 from J, leaving 17 bases between them.

This clonotype was seen at least ten times. The chain combines TRBV6-4 with TRBJ2-5; 14 nucleotides line up with TRBD2. The germline V gene has CDR1 MRHNA and CDR2 SNTAGT. The CDR3 is 20 amino acids. The V segment lost 5 bases and the J segment 1 base; nucleotides outside the gene matches: 15. CDR3 bases: TGTGCCAGCAGTCACACGGGACTAGCGGGGGCTAACGGACCCCAAGAGACCCAGTACTTC. Translation: CASSHTGLAGANGPQETQYF.

The V and J genes are TRBV9 and TRBJ2-7; D ambiguous. Germline V lookup: CDR1 SGDLS, CDR2 YYNGEE. The CDR3 sequence is 13 residues long. The V gene lost 1 base and the J gene lost 4 bases, with 9 bases spanning the gap. The CDR3 DNA reads TGTGCCAGCAGCGTACAAGACGGATACGAGCAGTACTTC. The encoded protein is CASSVQDGYEQYF.